This T cell receptor (beta chain) originates from a study of blood T cell repertoires in COVID-19. Assay: immunoSEQ multiplex PCR; the TCRdb copy retains only in-frame clones and omits some. Of some 200,000 clones in the sample, almost 85% are singletons; the top ten hold 6.5% to 9%. Trimming shortened V by 0 bases and J by 6 bases, and 12 bases separated the two germline ends. CDR1 is SGDLS, CDR2 YYNGEE, per germline. The CDR3 length is 15 residues. Specimen: peripheral blood. V gene TRBV9 combines with J gene TRBJ1-4; the D gene is possibly TRBD1 (5 bases). The sequence was obtained from a woman in her forties or fifties with active or convalescent COVID-19. CDR3 sequence: CASSVGLQVYEKLFF. The DNA for the CDR3 is TGTGCCAGCAGCGTAGGATTACAGGTTTATGAAAAACTGTTTTTT.